This T cell receptor beta chain came from a study of blood T cell repertoires in COVID-19. Looking at the study overall: From the United States, Italy and Spain came samples of acute and convalescent COVID-19. T cells, B-cell-depleted T cells, or PBMCs provided the cDNA or gDNA that served as material.

In the authors' workflow: Scientists estimated how many nucleated cells there were by amplifying reference gene primers. Produced via immunoSEQ multiplex PCR; TCRdb's table is partial and in-frame only. V, J and clone size reflect that table, while D and trimming were determined from the DNA. Here the sample spans a few hundred thousand clones, over 80% being singletons. V was shortened by 6 bases and J by 0 bases, with 8 bases between the two germline ends. This CDR3 contains 13 residues. Germline CDR1 and CDR2: LNHDA and SQIVND (reference sequence). Contact with a PCR-confirmed or clinician-diagnosed COVID-19 case occurred within 2 weeks of entry.

Sequenced input: PBMCs or T cells enriched from blood (not recorded which). The gene calls are TRBV19 and TRBJ1-1; TRBD1 might be the D (5 bases). The clonotype originates from a woman in her forties who had been exposed to COVID-19. The CDR3 sequence is CASSDSMNTEAFF. In DNA form, the CDR3 reads TGTGCCAGTAGCGACAGTATGAACACTGAAGCTTTCTTT.